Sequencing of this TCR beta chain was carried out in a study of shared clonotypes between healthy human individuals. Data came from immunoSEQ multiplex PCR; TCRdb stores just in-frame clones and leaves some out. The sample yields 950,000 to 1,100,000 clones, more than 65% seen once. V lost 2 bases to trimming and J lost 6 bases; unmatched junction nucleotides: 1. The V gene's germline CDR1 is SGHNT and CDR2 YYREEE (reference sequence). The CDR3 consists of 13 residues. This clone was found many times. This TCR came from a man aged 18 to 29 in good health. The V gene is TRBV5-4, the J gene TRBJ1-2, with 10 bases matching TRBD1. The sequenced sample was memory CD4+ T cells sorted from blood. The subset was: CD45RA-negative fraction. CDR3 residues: CASSLGQGDGYTF. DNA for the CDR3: TGTGCCAGCAGCTTAGGACAGGGGGATGGCTACACCTTC.